This T cell receptor (beta chain) was identified during a study of blood T cell repertoires in COVID-19. Overall study context: COVID-19 samples, acute and convalescent, were from the United States, Italy and Spain. The cDNA or gDNA used as material had been derived from T cells, B-cell-depleted T cells, or PBMCs.

This clone was seen a few times. In the original analysis: Quantification of nucleated cells was approximated via reference gene primer amplification. Method: immunoSEQ multiplex PCR; TCRdb's copy keeps in-frame clones and lacks some. That table furnishes V, J and clone size, whereas the DNA furnished D and trimming. The table shows 250,000 or so clones, with 80% to 90% occurring only once. The CDR3 loop spans 16 amino acids. The V gene's germline CDR1 is MNHEY and CDR2 SMNVEV (reference sequence). The V end was cut by 5 bases, the J end by 2 bases, with 16 bases between. The clonotype originates from a man at least 80 years old with acute or convalescent COVID-19. The V call is TRBV27, the J call TRBJ1-5; weak D call: TRBD1 (6 bases). Sequenced input: peripheral blood. CDR3 sequence: CASSPLDRWGNQPQHF. The CDR3 coding sequence is TGTGCCAGCAGTCCCCTCGACAGGTGGGGCAATCAGCCCCAGCATTTT.